One and the same sample provided the 13 T cell receptor beta chains below, sequenced in a study of regulatory and conventional T cells in RAG deficiency. Assay used: immunoSEQ multiplex PCR; TCRdb lists only in-frame clones, some missing. The repertoire holds about 28,000 clones, about 93% seen once, with around 0.79% in the top ten. Blood CD4+ CD25-high CD127-low regulatory T cells supplied the genomic DNA template. The same data also contributed to another study, on regulatory T cells. From that study: Primers: 52 TRBV forward and 13 TRBJ reverse.

The sequenced sample consisted of Tregs sorted from blood. These receptors were obtained from a human donor in good health.

J is TRBJ1-2 and V is TRBV6-1; D remains ambiguous. Trimming removed 5 bases at V and 5 bases at J, with 9 bases between. Germline-derived CDR1 and CDR2 are MNHNS and SASEGT. This CDR3 has 12 amino acids. CDR3 sequence: CASSQQEYGYTF. Written as DNA, the CDR3 is TGTGCCAGCAGTCAGCAGGAGTATGGCTACACCTTC.

This clone was counted once. The chain couples TRBV5-1 to TRBJ1-5, with a tentative D call TRBD1 (6 bases). CDR3 size: 15 residues. Germline-derived CDR1 and CDR2 are SGHRS and YFSETQ. The ends were cut back, 4 bases at V and 8 bases at J, with 19 bases in the middle. Here the CDR3 reads CASSPVPGQGEPQHF. CDR3 bases: TGCGCCAGCAGCCCGGTCCCGGGACAAGGAGAGCCCCAGCATTTT.

The V and J genes are TRBV30 and TRBJ1-5; unclear D gene. Trimming removed 0 bases from V and 0 bases from J, with 9 bases in between. Germline CDR1 is GTSNPN and CDR2 is SVGIG (reference sequence). The CDR3 sequence is 15 residues long. The CDR3 loop reads CAWSVRGNSNQPQHF. DNA for the CDR3: TGTGCCTGGAGTGTACGAGGGAATAGCAATCAGCCCCAGCATTTT.

The chain joins TRBV7-9 to TRBJ1-4; TRBD1 agrees at 7 bases. After removal of 4 bases from V and 7 bases from J, the junction contained 6 bases not matched to a gene. The germline CDR1 and CDR2 sequences are SEHNR and FQNEAQ (reference sequence). The CDR3 is 14 residues long. CDR3 residues: CASSSARQGEKLFF. For the CDR3, the DNA is TGTGCCAGCAGCTCAGCTCGACAGGGTGAAAAACTGTTTTTT.

The chain carries TRBV10-3 and TRBJ1-1; D call uncertain. V was cut by 8 bases and J by 1 base, with 11 bases left in between. This CDR3 has 13 amino acids. Germline V gives CDR1 ENHRY, CDR2 SYGVKD. CDR3 nucleotides: TGTGCCATCTCCTTTATCAGGAACACTGAAGCTTTCTTT. This encodes CAISFIRNTEAFF.

The V call is TRBV6-5, the J call TRBJ2-7; tentatively, D is TRBD1 or TRBD2 (6 bases each). The germline V gene encodes CDR1 MNHEY and CDR2 SVGAGI. V lost 0 bases and J lost 0, with 12 bases in between. The length of the CDR3 is 16 residues. CDR3 DNA sequence: TGTGCCAGCAGTTACTCTTCAGAGGGGGGCTCCTACGAGCAGTACTTC. Amino acid sequence: CASSYSSEGGSYEQYF.

V usage is TRBV27 and J usage is TRBJ1-6; D not resolved. The CDR3 is 15 residues long. Germline V gene data show CDR1 as MNHEY and CDR2 as SMNVEV (reference sequence). The V gene lost 6 bases and the J gene lost 9 bases, with 18 bases spanning the gap. Here the CDR3 DNA reads TGTGCCAGCAGCGAATACCGGGGATTTAGTTCACCCCTCCACTTT. Its translation is CASSEYRGFSSPLHF.

CDR3 DNA sequence: TGTGCCAGCAGCCAAGATCTTCGACAGGGGGGCACAGATACGCAGTATTTT. Translation: CASSQDLRQGGTDTQYF. This chain links TRBV4-2 with TRBJ2-3; the match to TRBD1 covers 9 bases. Germline-derived CDR1 and CDR2 are LGHNA and YNFKEQ. Germline trimming cut 0 bases from V and 1 base from J; bases unmatched to any gene: 5. CDR3 length equals 17 residues.

The chain couples TRBV6-6 to TRBJ1-2; D may be TRBD1 (6 bases). Germline loops: CDR1 MNHNY, CDR2 SVGAGI (reference sequence). The CDR3 is 12 residues long. The ends were cut back, 6 bases at V and 5 bases at J, with 10 bases in the middle. The CDR3 loop is CASRAQGYGYTF. The CDR3 bases are TGTGCCAGCAGGGCTCAGGGGTATGGCTACACCTTC.

Written as DNA, the CDR3 is TGTGCCAGCAGCCGTGGGTCGGGGCCTGCCTCCACTGAAGCTTTCTTT. Amino acid sequence: CASSRGSGPASTEAFF. The chain has TRBV7-2 and TRBJ1-1; a weak D match, TRBD1 (5 bases). Trimming shortened V by 5 bases and J by 4 bases, and 20 bases separated the two germline ends. Germline V CDR1 and CDR2: SGHTA, FQGNSA. The CDR3 sequence is 16 residues long.

This clone was detected once. V gene TRBV4-1 combines with J gene TRBJ1-3, with D maybe TRBD1 (5 bases). The V gene lost 3 bases and the J gene lost 3 bases, with 21 bases spanning the gap. CDR3 length: 18 amino acids. Looked up from germline, CDR1 is MGHRA and CDR2 is YSYEKL. CDR3 amino acids: CASSQVTGTAARGNTIYF. DNA for the CDR3: TGCGCCAGCAGCCAGGTTACCGGGACGGCGGCCCGTGGAAACACCATATATTTT.

This chain links TRBV18 with TRBJ1-5; 12 bases are shared with TRBD1. The CDR3 covers 17 residues. V lost 5 bases to trimming and J lost 3 bases; unmatched junction nucleotides: 8. In germline, CDR1 is KGHSH, CDR2 LQKENI. The CDR3 region is CASSAGTGGITNQPQHF. In nucleotides, the CDR3 is TGTGCCAGCTCAGCAGGGACAGGGGGCATCACCAATCAGCCCCAGCATTTT.

The chain combines TRBV13 with TRBJ2-7, with 9 bases matching TRBD2. The ends lost 0 bases at V and 2 bases at J; junction bases unmatched: 2. Germline CDR1 PRHDT, CDR2 FYEKMQ (reference sequence). The CDR3 extends over 15 amino acids. CDR3 sequence: CASSLGAGGPYEQYF. DNA for the CDR3: TGTGCCAGCAGCTTAGGGGCGGGGGGGCCCTACGAGCAGTACTTC.